This T cell receptor beta chain was identified in a study of CXCR3-negative and CXCR3-positive naive CD8 T cells. Study overall: The total count of TRB reads reached around 130 million, and each library contributed about 1.5 +/- 0.3 million.

The authors made the TRB cDNA libraries by 5' RACE using UMI labels. Reprocessing the 5' RACE reads, TCRdb reports a single entry for every CDR3 protein and omits DNA. Its table lists under 5,500 distinct CDR3 sequences. Whole-study findings and limits: Naive subsets were similarly diverse, while memory CD8+ repertoires were much less diverse. Greater hydrophobicity was found in TRB CDR3s of CXCR3-positive naive cells than of CXCR3-negative naive cells.

Germline V gives CDR1 SGHKS, CDR2 YYEKEE (reference sequence). The CDR3 runs 17 residues. CD8+ T cell subsets were each sorted in triplicate, a few hundred thousand cells apiece. Points on this clonotype: The target antigen is unknown.

V is TRBV5-5 and J is TRBJ2-5; TCRdb returns TRBD1, unconfirmable since there is no DNA. Sequencing input: naive CXCR3+ CD8+ T cells from blood. The subset here: CD45RO-CCR7+CD27+CD95- naive CD8+ T cells expressing CXCR3 (TNR3+). This sequence was found in a human donor in good health. Some clones in this sample may be carry-over from other donors' samples. CDR3 amino acids: CASSPPAGARNQETQYF.